This T cell receptor beta chain was documented in a study of T cells in Graves' hyperthyroidism and ophthalmopathy. Overall study: Peripheral blood was obtained at initial diagnosis, preceding any treatment. Study findings and constraints: Stable hyperthyroidism was separated from ophthalmopathy by a model based on 13 V-J features.

This clonotype was counted at least ten times. Its antigen is undetermined. In germline, CDR1 is SGHKS, CDR2 YYEKEE (reference sequence). This CDR3 comprises 15 residues. After removal of 4 bases from V and 5 bases from J, the junction contained 10 bases not matched to a gene. Template material for amplifying TCR beta CDR3 regions consisted of RNA transcripts. The study used the HTBI primer set for a first-round RT-PCR of the TCR CDR3. TCRdb itself ran the multiplex PCR reads through MiXCR, one entry per CDR3 protein. The data hold more than 300,000 distinct CDR3 sequences, with 11% to 15% observed a single time.

Sequenced sample: blood. This clonotype was obtained from a woman aged 60 to 75 with Graves' hyperthyroidism. This sequence joins TRBV5-5 and TRBJ2-5; 8 bases agree with TRBD1. The CDR3 DNA follows: TGTGCCAGCAGCGAGTGGACAGGGAGGCGGGAGACCCAGTACTTC. Its translation: CASSEWTGRRETQYF.